These 28 T cell receptor beta chains were sequenced from one sample in a study of blood T cell repertoires in COVID-19. TCRdb keeps only in-frame clones here, not all; method: immunoSEQ multiplex PCR. This sample has 250,000 to 350,000 clones, with roughly 84% found just once. Material for sequencing was peripheral blood. All receptors derive from a human donor with COVID-19, enrolled during active disease. The donor label of this sample is uncertain.

The rearrangement joins TRBV19 to TRBJ1-1; 8 nucleotides align to TRBD1. Germline assignment: CDR1 LNHDA and CDR2 SQIVND (reference sequence). The CDR3 has 13 residues. V lost 5 bases to trimming and J lost 5 bases; unmatched junction nucleotides: 4. The DNA of the CDR3 is TGTGCCAGTAGTCAACAGGGGGATACTGAAGCTTTCTTT. As protein: CASSQQGDTEAFF.

This sequence joins TRBV6-1 and TRBJ2-7; possibly TRBD2 for D (6 bases). V gave up 1 base and J gave up 3 bases, with 19 bases separating them. The CDR3 contains 17 residues. Looked up from germline, CDR1 is MNHNS and CDR2 is SASEGT. In DNA, the CDR3 is TGTGCCAGCAGTGAAGGATTTTGGGCGGGGCAAGTCTACGAGCAGTACTTC. It encodes CASSEGFWAGQVYEQYF.

The chain uses TRBV7-9 and TRBJ1-1; D is perhaps TRBD1 (6 bases). Germline V gives CDR1 SEHNR, CDR2 FQNEAQ (reference sequence). V lost 7 bases, J lost 2 bases, and 17 bases lay in between. This CDR3 has 15 residues. The CDR3 nucleotides are TGTGCCAGCACGTTGTCCGGGACACTAAACACTGAAGCTTTCTTT. This codes for CASTLSGTLNTEAFF.

This clone was seen a few times. This same CDR3 is encoded by further DNA sequences in the sample. V is TRBV3-1 (or the pseudogene TRBV3-2) and J is TRBJ1-5; D not certain. The CDR3 has 13 residues. V lost 4 bases and J 7 bases, leaving 11 bases between the germline ends. Looked up from germline, CDR1 is LGHDT and CDR2 is YNNKEL (reference sequence). This chain's CDR3 is CASSPRRGQPQHF. CDR3 nucleotides: TGTGCCAGCAGCCCTCGAAGAGGGCAGCCCCAGCATTTT.

The chain recombines TRBV4-3 with TRBJ1-6, with 10 bases aligning to TRBD1. Looked up from germline, CDR1 is LGHNA and CDR2 is YSLEER. The J segment lost 10 bases and the V segment lost 4 bases, leaving 4 bases of the junction unmatched. This CDR3 has 14 amino acids. CDR3 coding DNA: TGCGCCAGCAGCCTCGGGACAGGGGAGTCACCCCTCCACTTT. Translating gives CASSLGTGESPLHF.

This chain connects TRBV27 to TRBJ2-2; TRBD1 agrees at 7 bases. With V trimmed by 2 bases and J by 6 bases, 6 bases remained unmatched. The CDR3 totals 15 residues. The germline gives CDR1 MNHEY, CDR2 SMNVEV (reference sequence). In DNA form, the CDR3 reads TGTGCCAGCAGTTTAAGAACAGGGGATCCCGGGGAGCTGTTTTTT. It codes for CASSLRTGDPGELFF.

Only a few counts were recorded for this clone. The genes are TRBV5-7 and TRBJ1-6, with 8 bases aligning to TRBD1. TRBV5-7 is classed as an ORF, of uncertain function. V gave up 5 bases and J gave up 6 bases; unmatched junction bases: 7. The CDR3 has 15 residues. The CDR3: CASRYGDRGNSPLHF. The CDR3 coding sequence is TGTGCCAGCAGGTACGGAGACAGGGGTAATTCACCCCTCCACTTT.

This clone was picked up a small number of times. V usage is TRBV6-6 and J usage is TRBJ2-7, with D possibly matching TRBD2 (5 bases). The germline CDR1 and CDR2 sequences are MNHNY and SVGAGI (reference sequence). V shed 0 bases and J shed 3 bases, with 12 bases lying between them. The CDR3 has 15 amino acids. CDR3 amino acids: CASSYSSPGLYEQYF. CDR3 bases: TGTGCCAGCAGTTACTCGAGTCCAGGACTCTACGAGCAGTACTTC.

Concerning this clone itself: Other DNA sequences of this sample code for an identical CDR3. The chain carries TRBV9 and TRBJ1-2, with 9 bases fitting TRBD1. The CDR3 consists of 14 residues. Germline assignment: CDR1 SGDLS and CDR2 YYNGEE. With 2 bases clipped from V and 2 bases from J, the junction kept 1 base outside the gene matches. CDR3 in amino acids: CASSVTGGNYGYTF. The CDR3 bases are TGTGCCAGCAGCGTCACAGGGGGCAACTATGGCTACACCTTC.

The chain is built from TRBV11-3 and TRBJ2-2; 8 nucleotides line up with TRBD1. V lost 5 bases to trimming and J lost 0 bases; unmatched junction nucleotides: 8. CDR1 is SGHNT, CDR2 YENEEA, per germline. The CDR3 has 17 amino acids. The CDR3 loop reads CASSRRGTGTNTGELFF. Here the CDR3 DNA reads TGTGCCAGCAGCCGACGGGGGACAGGTACGAACACCGGGGAGCTGTTTTTT.

The V and J genes are TRBV2 and TRBJ1-5; D is unresolved. Germline CDR1 and CDR2: SNHLY and FYNNEI. The V end lost 8 bases, the J end lost 0 bases, and 8 bases lay between the germline ends. The CDR3 is 13 amino acids. Here the CDR3 DNA reads TGTGCCAGCGGACGGGATAGCAATCAGCCCCAGCATTTT. This sequence encodes CASGRDSNQPQHF.

The chain has TRBV27 and TRBJ2-3, with 14 bases that match TRBD2. This CDR3 is built from 19 residues. The germline V gene encodes CDR1 MNHEY and CDR2 SMNVEV (reference sequence). Trimming cost V 5 bases and J 9 bases; bases outside gene matches: 19. The CDR3 region is CASSATTSGRVAPGWTQYF. CDR3 coding DNA: TGTGCCAGCAGTGCGACGACTAGCGGGAGGGTTGCCCCGGGGTGGACGCAGTATTTT.

This clone appeared once. V is TRBV9 and J is TRBJ2-1, with 11 bases that match TRBD2. CDR3 size: 14 residues. The germline CDR1 and CDR2 sequences are SGDLS and YYNGEE. The V gene end was trimmed by 5 bases and the J gene end by 10 bases; junction bases not matched to a gene: 8. The CDR3: CASSEGTSGGEQFF. In DNA, the CDR3 is TGTGCCAGCAGTGAGGGTACTAGCGGGGGAGAGCAGTTCTTC.

The rearrangement links TRBV24-1 to TRBJ1-5, with D uncertain. Germline V gene lookup returns CDR1 KGHDR and CDR2 SFDVKD. Trimming left V 2 bases short and J 1 base short, with 5 bases between. This CDR3 has 14 amino acids. This CDR3 is CATSDSSSNQPQHF. The CDR3 nucleotides are TGTGCCACCAGTGATTCTTCCAGCAATCAGCCCCAGCATTTT.

This clone was seen just once. Here the CDR3 reads CASSQDGRVATNEKLFF. The CDR3 DNA sequence: TGCGCCAGCAGCCAAGATGGCCGGGTTGCAACTAATGAAAAACTGTTTTTT. This chain links TRBV4-3 with TRBJ1-4; no clear D gene. The V gene's germline CDR1 is LGHNA and CDR2 YSLEER. This CDR3 comprises 17 residues. V lost 0 bases, J lost 0 bases, and 11 bases lay in between.

The rearrangement joins TRBV28 to TRBJ1-2; D is undetermined. The CDR3 totals 15 residues. The germline V gene encodes CDR1 MDHEN and CDR2 SYDVKM. V lost 2 bases, J lost 4 bases, and 14 bases lay in between. The CDR3 DNA is TGTGCCAGCAGTTTACCCCCGAGCCTGAGCTATGGCTACACCTTC. Residues: CASSLPPSLSYGYTF.

This sequence joins TRBV2 and TRBJ2-5; TRBD1 might be the D (6 bases). CDR1 is SNHLY, CDR2 FYNNEI, per germline. Trimming cost V 5 bases and J 5 bases, with 12 bases left between them. The CDR3 is 13 residues long. The CDR3 loop reads CASSSTGTETQYF. In DNA, the CDR3 is TGTGCCAGCAGTAGTACAGGGACGGAGACCCAGTACTTC.

The chain employs TRBV9 and TRBJ1-2; no firm D call. The CDR3 loop spans 14 amino acids. Germline V gives CDR1 SGDLS, CDR2 YYNGEE. V was shortened by 4 bases and J by 4 bases, with 14 bases between the two germline ends. The CDR3 protein is CASSSEFGAYGYTF. For the CDR3, the DNA is TGTGCCAGCAGCTCGGAGTTCGGCGCCTATGGCTACACCTTC.

The chain employs TRBV6-5 and TRBJ1-3; 8 nucleotides line up with TRBD1. The V gene's germline CDR1 is MNHEY and CDR2 SVGAGI. Trimming removed 5 bases from V and 4 bases from J; junction bases left unmatched: 4. This CDR3 spans 14 amino acids. CDR3 protein: CASSKGTGGNTIYF. DNA for the CDR3: TGTGCCAGCAGTAAGGGGACAGGAGGAAACACCATATATTTT.

Only one count was recorded for this clone. This chain connects TRBV6-2 or TRBV6-3 to TRBJ1-5; no definite D call. The length of the CDR3 is 13 residues. V dropped 6 bases and J dropped 6 bases, with 12 bases sitting between them. In germline, CDR1 is MNHEY, CDR2 SVGEGT. DNA of the CDR3: TGTGCCAGCAGCAACCCCGCTAGTCAGCCCCAGCATTTT. As protein: CASSNPASQPQHF.

This clone was counted between two and nine times. The rearrangement joins TRBV6-6 to TRBJ1-5; D uncertain. The germline V and J ends were trimmed by 7 bases and 2 bases, with 15 bases remaining between them. This CDR3 is 15 amino acids long. Germline CDR1 is MNHNY and CDR2 is SVGAGI (reference sequence). The CDR3 DNA reads as TGTGCCAGCACTCCACTCCCCCTTGGCAATCAGCCCCAGCATTTT. This translates into CASTPLPLGNQPQHF.

This rearrangement joins TRBV19 to TRBJ1-5, with D possibly TRBD1 on 5 matching bases. CDR1 is LNHDA, CDR2 SQIVND, per germline (reference sequence). The CDR3 runs to 13 residues. V was shortened by 5 bases and J by 3 bases, with 8 bases between the two germline ends. This CDR3 is CASSEQDNQPQHF. The DNA of the CDR3 is TGTGCCAGTAGTGAACAGGACAATCAGCCCCAGCATTTT.

This clone was counted between two and nine times. CDR3 nucleotide sequence: TGTGCCAGCAGCTTAACGGGGGATACGCAGTATTTT. This gives the protein CASSLTGDTQYF. The rearrangement uses TRBV7-9 and TRBJ2-3; a weak D match, TRBD2 (5 bases). V gave up 2 bases and J gave up 6 bases, with 6 bases separating them. This CDR3 has 12 amino acids. The V gene's germline CDR1 is SEHNR and CDR2 FQNEAQ (reference sequence).

The chain joins TRBV6-5 to TRBJ1-1, with a tentative D call TRBD1 (5 bases). The V gene's germline CDR1 is MNHEY and CDR2 SVGAGI. V lost 7 bases, J lost 1 base, and 13 bases lay in between. CDR3 length: 14 amino acids. The CDR3 DNA follows: TGTGCCAGCACTTATGGACAACCGAACACTGAAGCTTTCTTT. Protein: CASTYGQPNTEAFF.

This rearrangement joins TRBV5-4 to TRBJ1-1; 9 nucleotides match TRBD1. The CDR3 totals 17 residues. J gave up 7 bases and V 4 bases, and 17 bases lay outside the gene matches. The germline V gene has CDR1 SGHNT and CDR2 YYREEE (reference sequence). DNA of the CDR3: TGTGCCAGCAGCCCCGAGCCACCGGGACAGGGTTTTGGTGAAGCTTTCTTT. As protein: CASSPEPPGQGFGEAFF.

The CDR3 region is CSAGRSYEQYF. The DNA for the CDR3 is TGCAGTGCTGGGCGATCCTACGAGCAGTACTTC. V gene TRBV20-1 combines with J gene TRBJ2-7, with no clear D. The V and J ends lost 5 bases and 1 base respectively, with 6 bases between them. The germline gives CDR1 DFQATT, CDR2 SNEGSKA (reference sequence). This CDR3 is built from 11 residues.

The rearrangement joins TRBV9 to TRBJ1-3, with TRBD1 identical over 7 bases. After removal of 3 bases from V and 10 bases from J, the junction contained 10 bases not matched to a gene. CDR1 is SGDLS and CDR2 is YYNGEE in the germline V gene. This CDR3 region has 14 residues. CDR3 in DNA: TGTGCCAGCAGCGAAAGACAGGGTGAAACAACCATATATTTT. It codes for CASSERQGETTIYF.

The rearrangement uses TRBV6-5 and TRBJ1-5, with D perhaps matching TRBD1 (5 bases). Trimming left V 7 bases short and J 5 bases short, with 15 bases between. Per the germline V gene, CDR1 is MNHEY and CDR2 is SVGAGI. This CDR3 contains 14 residues. CDR3 bases: TGTGCCAGCAAAAACCAGGGCAGGGATCAGCCCCAGCATTTT. Protein: CASKNQGRDQPQHF.